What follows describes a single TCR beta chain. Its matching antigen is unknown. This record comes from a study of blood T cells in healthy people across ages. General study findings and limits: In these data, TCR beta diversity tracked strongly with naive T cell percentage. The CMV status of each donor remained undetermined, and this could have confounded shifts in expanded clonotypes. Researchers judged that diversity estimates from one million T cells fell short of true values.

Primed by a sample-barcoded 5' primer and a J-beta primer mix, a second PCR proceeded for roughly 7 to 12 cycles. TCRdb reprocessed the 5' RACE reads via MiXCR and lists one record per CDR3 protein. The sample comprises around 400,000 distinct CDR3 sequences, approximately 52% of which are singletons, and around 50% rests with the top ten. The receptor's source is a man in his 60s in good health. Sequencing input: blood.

Here the CDR3 reads CASSPGTASETQYF. CDR3 DNA sequence: TGTGCCAGCAGTCCCGGGACTGCATCTGAGACCCAGTACTTC. The genes are TRBV3-1 and TRBJ2-7; tentatively, D is TRBD2 (6 bases). The DNA end favors TRBJ2-5, so the J call may be wrong. The CDR3 loop spans 14 amino acids. Germline-derived CDR1 and CDR2 are LGHDT and YNNKEL (reference sequence).